This TCR beta chain was found in a study of T-cell memory formation after mild COVID-19. General study findings and limits: Contracting CD4+ clones lay largely in CM and EM, with CD8+ ones residing in EMRA. Some responding clones appeared in pre-infection memory, suggesting cross-reactive memory joined.

The CDR3 runs 15 residues. Deletions cut 3 bases from V and 0 bases from J, with 9 bases between. CDR1 and CDR2 (germline): LNHDA, SQIVND (reference sequence). This clonotype was observed a few times. Its antigen is not identified. TCRdb re-derived calls from the 5' RACE reads in MiXCR, one entry per CDR3 protein. The sample records about half a million distinct CDR3 sequences, 15% to 20% being singletons. The TCR was taken from an adult woman who had mild COVID-19 (a few samples of this study predate the infection). Cell type and time point are not known. Sequencing was carried out using PBMCs or a T cell subset sorted from them (not recorded which). The chain employs TRBV19 and TRBJ1-5; D remains unclear. CDR3 coding DNA: TGTGCCAGTAGTATTATGCCCTATAGCAATCAGCCCCAGCATTTT. Residues: CASSIMPYSNQPQHF.